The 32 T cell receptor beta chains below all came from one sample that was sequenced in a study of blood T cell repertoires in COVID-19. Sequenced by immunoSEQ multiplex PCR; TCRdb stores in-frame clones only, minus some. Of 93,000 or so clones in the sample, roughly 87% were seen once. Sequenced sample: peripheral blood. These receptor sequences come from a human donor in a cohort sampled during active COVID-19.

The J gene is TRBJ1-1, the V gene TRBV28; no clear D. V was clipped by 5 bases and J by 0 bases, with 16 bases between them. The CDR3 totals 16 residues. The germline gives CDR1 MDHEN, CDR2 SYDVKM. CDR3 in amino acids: CASSPGSARMNTEAFF. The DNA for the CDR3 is TGTGCCAGCAGTCCGGGGTCAGCTCGCATGAACACTGAAGCTTTCTTT.

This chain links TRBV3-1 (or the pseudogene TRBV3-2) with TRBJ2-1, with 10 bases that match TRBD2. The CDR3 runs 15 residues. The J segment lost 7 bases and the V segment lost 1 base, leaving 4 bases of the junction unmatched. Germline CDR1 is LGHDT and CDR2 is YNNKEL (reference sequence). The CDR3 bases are TGTGCCAGCAGCCAAGCAGGACTAGCGGTTAATGAGCAGTTCTTC. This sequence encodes CASSQAGLAVNEQFF.

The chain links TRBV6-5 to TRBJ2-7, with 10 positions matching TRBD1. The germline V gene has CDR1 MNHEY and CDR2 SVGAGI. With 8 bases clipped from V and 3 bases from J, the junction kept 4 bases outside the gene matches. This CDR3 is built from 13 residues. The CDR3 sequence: CASDRGPLYEQYF. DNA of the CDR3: TGTGCCAGCGACAGGGGGCCTCTCTACGAGCAGTACTTC.

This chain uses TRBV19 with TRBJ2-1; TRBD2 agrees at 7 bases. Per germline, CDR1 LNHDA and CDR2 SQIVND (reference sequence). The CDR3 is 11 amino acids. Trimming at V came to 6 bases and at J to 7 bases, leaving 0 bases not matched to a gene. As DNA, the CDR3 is TGTGCCAGTAGGGGAGGGAATGAGCAGTTCTTC. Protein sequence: CASRGGNEQFF.

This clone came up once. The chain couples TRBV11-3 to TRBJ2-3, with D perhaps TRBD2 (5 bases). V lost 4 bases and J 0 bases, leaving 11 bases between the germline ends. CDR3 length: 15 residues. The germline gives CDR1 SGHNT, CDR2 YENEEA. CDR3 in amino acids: CASSSRGVSTDTQYF. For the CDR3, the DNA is TGTGCCAGCAGCTCTCGGGGAGTTAGCACAGATACGCAGTATTTT.

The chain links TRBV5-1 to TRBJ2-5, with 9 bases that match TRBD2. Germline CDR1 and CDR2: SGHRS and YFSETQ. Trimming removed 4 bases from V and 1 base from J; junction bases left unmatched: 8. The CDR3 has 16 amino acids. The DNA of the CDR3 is TGCGCCAGCAGCAAGCTGGGCGGGGGGGCCCAAGAGACCCAGTACTTC. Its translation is CASSKLGGGAQETQYF.

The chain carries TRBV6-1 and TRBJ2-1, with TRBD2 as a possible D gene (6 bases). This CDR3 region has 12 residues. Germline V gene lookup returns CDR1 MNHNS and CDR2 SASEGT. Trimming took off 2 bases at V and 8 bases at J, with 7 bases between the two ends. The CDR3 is CASSESGDEQFF. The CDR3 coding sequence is TGTGCCAGCAGTGAATCGGGGGATGAGCAGTTCTTC.

The CDR3 protein is CASSFGDRDFPRYEQYF. CDR3 bases: TGTGCCAGCAGCTTTGGGGACAGGGACTTTCCCCGCTACGAGCAGTACTTC. V usage is TRBV11-3 and J usage is TRBJ2-7; 9 nucleotides line up with TRBD1. From germline, CDR1 is SGHNT and CDR2 YENEEA. V lost 3 bases, J lost 3 bases, and 12 bases stayed unmatched. CDR3 length: 17 residues.

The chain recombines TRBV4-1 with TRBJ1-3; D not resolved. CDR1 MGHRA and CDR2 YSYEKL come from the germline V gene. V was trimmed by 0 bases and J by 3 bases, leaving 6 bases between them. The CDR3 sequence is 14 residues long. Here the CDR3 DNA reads TGCGCCAGCAGCCAAGATCAGTATGGAAACACCATATATTTT. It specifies CASSQDQYGNTIYF.

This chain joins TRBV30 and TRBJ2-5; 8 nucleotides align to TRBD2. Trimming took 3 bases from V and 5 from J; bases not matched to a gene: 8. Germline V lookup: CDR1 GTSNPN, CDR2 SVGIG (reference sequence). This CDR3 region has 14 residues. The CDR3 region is CAWSRGLDLETQYF. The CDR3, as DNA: TGTGCCTGGAGCCGGGGACTAGATCTTGAGACCCAGTACTTC.

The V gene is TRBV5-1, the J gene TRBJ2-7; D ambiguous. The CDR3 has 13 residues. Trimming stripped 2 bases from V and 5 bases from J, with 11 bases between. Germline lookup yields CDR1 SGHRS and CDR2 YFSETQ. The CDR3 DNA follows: TGCGCCAGCAGCTTCCCCCCAGGTCACGAGCAGTACTTC. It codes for CASSFPPGHEQYF.

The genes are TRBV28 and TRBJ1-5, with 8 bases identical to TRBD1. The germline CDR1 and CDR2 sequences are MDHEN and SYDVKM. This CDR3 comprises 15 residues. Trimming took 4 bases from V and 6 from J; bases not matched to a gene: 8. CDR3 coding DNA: TGTGCCAGCAGTTCCGAGGACAGGGATTCTCAGCCCCAGCATTTT. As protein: CASSSEDRDSQPQHF.

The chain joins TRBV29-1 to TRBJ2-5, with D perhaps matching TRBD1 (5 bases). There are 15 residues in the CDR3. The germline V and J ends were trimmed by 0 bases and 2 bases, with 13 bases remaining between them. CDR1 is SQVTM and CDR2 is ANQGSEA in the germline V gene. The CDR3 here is CSVEDSGNLQETQYF. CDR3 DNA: TGCAGCGTTGAAGACTCAGGGAACCTTCAAGAGACCCAGTACTTC.

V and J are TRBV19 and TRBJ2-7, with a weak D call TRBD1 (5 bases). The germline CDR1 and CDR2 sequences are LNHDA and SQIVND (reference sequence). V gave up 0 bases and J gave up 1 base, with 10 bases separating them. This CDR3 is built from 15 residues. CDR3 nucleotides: TGTGCCAGTAGTATAGACGGCGACAGTTCCTACGAGCAGTACTTC. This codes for CASSIDGDSSYEQYF.

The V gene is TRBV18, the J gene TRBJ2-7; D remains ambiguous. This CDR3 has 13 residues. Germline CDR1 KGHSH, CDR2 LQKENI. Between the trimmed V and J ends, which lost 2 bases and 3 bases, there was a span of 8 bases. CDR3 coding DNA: TGTGCCAGCTCACCAATTCCGGGCTACGAGCAGTACTTC. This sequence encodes CASSPIPGYEQYF.

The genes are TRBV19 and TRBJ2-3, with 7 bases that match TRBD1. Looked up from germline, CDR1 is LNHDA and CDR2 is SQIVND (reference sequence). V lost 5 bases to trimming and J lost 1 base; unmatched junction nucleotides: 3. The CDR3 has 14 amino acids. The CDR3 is CASSDRAGTDTQYF. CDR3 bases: TGTGCCAGTAGTGACAGGGCGGGCACAGATACGCAGTATTTT.

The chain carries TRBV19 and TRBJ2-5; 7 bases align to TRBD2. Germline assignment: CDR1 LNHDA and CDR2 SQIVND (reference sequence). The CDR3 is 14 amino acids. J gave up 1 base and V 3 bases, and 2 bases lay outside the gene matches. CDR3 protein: CASSIGRVQETQYF. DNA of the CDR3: TGTGCCAGTAGTATTGGGAGGGTCCAAGAGACCCAGTACTTC.

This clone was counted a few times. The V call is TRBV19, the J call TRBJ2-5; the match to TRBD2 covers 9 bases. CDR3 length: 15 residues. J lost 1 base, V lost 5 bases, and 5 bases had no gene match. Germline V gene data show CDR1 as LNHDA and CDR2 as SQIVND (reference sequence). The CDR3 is CASSVAGLAQETQYF. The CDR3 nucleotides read TGTGCCAGTAGTGTGGCGGGACTAGCCCAAGAGACCCAGTACTTC.

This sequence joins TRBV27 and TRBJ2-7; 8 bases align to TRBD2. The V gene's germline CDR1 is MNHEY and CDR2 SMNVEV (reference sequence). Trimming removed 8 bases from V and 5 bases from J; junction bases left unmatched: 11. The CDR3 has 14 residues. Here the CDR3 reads CASSLLGREDEQYF. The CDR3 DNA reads TGTGCCAGCTCCCTCCTGGGGCGGGAGGACGAGCAGTACTTC.

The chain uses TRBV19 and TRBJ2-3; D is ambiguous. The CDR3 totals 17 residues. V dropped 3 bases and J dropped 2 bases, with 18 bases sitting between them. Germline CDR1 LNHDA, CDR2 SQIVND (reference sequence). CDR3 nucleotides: TGTGCCAGTAGTATCTTTTCCCCAGGTTTGAACACAGATACGCAGTATTTT. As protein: CASSIFSPGLNTDTQYF.

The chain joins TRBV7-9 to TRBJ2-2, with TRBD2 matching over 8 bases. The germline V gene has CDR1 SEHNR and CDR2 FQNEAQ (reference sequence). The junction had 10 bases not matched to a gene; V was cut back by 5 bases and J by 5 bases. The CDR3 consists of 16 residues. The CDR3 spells CASSPPSGGGTGELFF. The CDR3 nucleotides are TGTGCCAGCAGCCCACCCAGCGGGGGTGGAACCGGGGAGCTGTTTTTT.

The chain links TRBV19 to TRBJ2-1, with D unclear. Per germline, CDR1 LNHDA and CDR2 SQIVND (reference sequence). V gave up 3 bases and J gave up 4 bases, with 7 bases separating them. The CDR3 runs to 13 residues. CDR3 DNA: TGTGCCAGTAGTATGGGCAGATACAATGAGCAGTTCTTC. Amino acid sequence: CASSMGRYNEQFF. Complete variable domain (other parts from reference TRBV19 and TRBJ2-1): DGGITQSPKYLFRKEGQNVTLSCEQNLNHDAMYWYRQDPGQGLRLIYYSQIVNDFQKGDIAEGYSVSREKKESFPLTVTSAQKNPTAFYLCASSMGRYNEQFFGPGTRLTVL.

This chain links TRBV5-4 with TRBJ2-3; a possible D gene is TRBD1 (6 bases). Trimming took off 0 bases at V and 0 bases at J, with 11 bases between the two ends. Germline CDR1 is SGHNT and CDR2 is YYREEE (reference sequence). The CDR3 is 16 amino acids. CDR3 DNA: TGTGCCAGCAGCTTGGAGGGACACGATAGCACAGATACGCAGTATTTT. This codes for CASSLEGHDSTDTQYF.

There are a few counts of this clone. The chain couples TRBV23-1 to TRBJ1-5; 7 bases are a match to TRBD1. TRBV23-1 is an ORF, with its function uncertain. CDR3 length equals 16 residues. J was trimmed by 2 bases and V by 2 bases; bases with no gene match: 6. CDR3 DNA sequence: TGCGCCAGCAGTCAAGGGCAGGGGGATGGCAATCAGCCCCAGCATTTT. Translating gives CASSQGQGDGNQPQHF.

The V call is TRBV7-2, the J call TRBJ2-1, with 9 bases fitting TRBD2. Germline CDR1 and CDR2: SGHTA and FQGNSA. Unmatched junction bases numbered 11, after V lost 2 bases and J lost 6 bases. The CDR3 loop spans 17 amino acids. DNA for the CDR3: TGTGCCAGCAGCTTAATTGGGCTTCGGACTAGCGTCAATGAGCAGTTCTTC. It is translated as CASSLIGLRTSVNEQFF.

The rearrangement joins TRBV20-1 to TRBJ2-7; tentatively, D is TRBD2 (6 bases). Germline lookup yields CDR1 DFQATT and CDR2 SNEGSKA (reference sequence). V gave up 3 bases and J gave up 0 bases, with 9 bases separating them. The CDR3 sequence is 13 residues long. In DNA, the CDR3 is TGCAGTGCTAGTTCGGGGGTCTCCTACGAGCAGTACTTC. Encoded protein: CSASSGVSYEQYF.

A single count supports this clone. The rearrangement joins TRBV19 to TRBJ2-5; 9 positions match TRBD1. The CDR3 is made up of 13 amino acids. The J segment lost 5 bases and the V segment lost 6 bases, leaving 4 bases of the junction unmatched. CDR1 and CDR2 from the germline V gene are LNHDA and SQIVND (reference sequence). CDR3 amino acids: CASRDRGGETQYF. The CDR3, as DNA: TGTGCCAGTAGGGACAGGGGTGGGGAGACCCAGTACTTC.

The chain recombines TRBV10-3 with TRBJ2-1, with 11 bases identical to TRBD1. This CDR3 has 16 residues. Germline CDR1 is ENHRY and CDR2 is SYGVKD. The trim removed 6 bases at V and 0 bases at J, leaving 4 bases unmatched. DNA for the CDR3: TGTGCCATCAGCTGGGACAGGGGGGCCTCCTACAATGAGCAGTTCTTC. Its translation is CAISWDRGASYNEQFF.

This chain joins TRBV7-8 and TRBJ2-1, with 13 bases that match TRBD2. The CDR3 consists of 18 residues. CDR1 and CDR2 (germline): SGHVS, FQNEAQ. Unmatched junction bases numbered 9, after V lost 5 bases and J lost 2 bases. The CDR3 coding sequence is TGTGCCAGCAGCCCGCACCGACTAGCGGGAGGTGCCTACAATGAGCAGTTCTTC. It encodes CASSPHRLAGGAYNEQFF.

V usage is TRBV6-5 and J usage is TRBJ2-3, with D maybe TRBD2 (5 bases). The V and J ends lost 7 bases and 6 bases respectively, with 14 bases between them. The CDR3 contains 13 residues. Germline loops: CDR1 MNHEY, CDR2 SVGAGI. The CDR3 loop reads CASTQRGRDTQYF. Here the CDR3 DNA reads TGTGCCAGCACCCAAAGAGGGCGGGATACGCAGTATTTT.

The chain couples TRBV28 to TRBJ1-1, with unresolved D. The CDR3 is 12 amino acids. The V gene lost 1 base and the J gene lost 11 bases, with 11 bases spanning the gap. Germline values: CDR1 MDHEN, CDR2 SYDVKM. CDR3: CASSLSGKIAFF. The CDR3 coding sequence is TGTGCCAGCAGTTTATCGGGGAAAATCGCTTTCTTT.

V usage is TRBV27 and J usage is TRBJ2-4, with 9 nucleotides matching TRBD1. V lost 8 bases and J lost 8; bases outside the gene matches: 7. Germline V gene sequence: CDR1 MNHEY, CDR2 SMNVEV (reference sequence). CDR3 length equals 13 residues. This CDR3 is CASGDRDMDIQYF. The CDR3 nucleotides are TGTGCCAGCGGGGACAGGGATATGGACATTCAGTACTTC.